This section outlines one T cell receptor beta chain sequence together with its context. The table came from immunoSEQ multiplex PCR; TCRdb's copy has only in-frame clones and leaves some out. The table records about 160,000 clones, 80% of them present only once. This sample is part of a study of blood T cell repertoires in COVID-19. Overall study: Samples representing acute and convalescent COVID-19 were sourced from the United States, Italy and Spain. T cells, B-cell-depleted T cells, or PBMCs supplied cDNA or gDNA.

The CDR3 is 15 amino acids. Germline V CDR1 and CDR2: GTSNPN, SVGIG (reference sequence). The V end was cut by 2 bases, the J end by 0 bases, with 11 bases between. The cohort comprised adults aged about 18 to 100 years residing in approximately 25 US areas. The J gene is TRBJ1-3, the V gene TRBV30; D gene ambiguous. This TCR came from a woman aged 60-75 years who had recovered from COVID-19. Sequencing input: PBMCs or T cells enriched from blood (not recorded which). This CDR3 reads CAWSRLHFSGNTIYF. The CDR3 nucleotides are TGTGCCTGGAGTAGACTTCACTTCTCTGGAAACACCATATATTTT.